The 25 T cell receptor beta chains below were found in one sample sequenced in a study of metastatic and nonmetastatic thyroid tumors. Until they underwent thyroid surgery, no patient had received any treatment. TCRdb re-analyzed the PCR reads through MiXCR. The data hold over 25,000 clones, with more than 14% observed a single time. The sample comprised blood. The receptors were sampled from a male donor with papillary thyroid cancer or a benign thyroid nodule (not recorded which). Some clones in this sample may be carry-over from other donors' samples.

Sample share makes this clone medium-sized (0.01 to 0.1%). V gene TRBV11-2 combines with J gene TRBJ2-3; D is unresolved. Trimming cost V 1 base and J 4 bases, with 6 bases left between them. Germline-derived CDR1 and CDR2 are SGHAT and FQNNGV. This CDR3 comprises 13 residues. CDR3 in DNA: TGTGCCAGCAGCTTAGCGTCCCCAGATACGCAGTATTTT. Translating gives CASSLASPDTQYF.

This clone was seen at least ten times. The CDR3 sequence is CASSSQTSRETQYF. As DNA, the CDR3 is TGTGCCAGTAGTTCCCAGACTAGTCGTGAGACCCAGTACTTC. The chain has TRBV19 and TRBJ2-5, with D possibly TRBD2 on 6 matching bases. Germline lookup yields CDR1 LNHDA and CDR2 SQIVND (reference sequence). Trimming took 5 bases from V and 5 from J, leaving 15 bases between them. The CDR3 length is 14 residues.

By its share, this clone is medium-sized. CDR3 residues: CASSLEWGTNTEAFF. The CDR3 DNA reads TGCGCCAGCAGCTTGGAGTGGGGGACGAACACTGAAGCTTTCTTT. The chain is built from TRBV5-1 and TRBJ1-1; weak D call: TRBD1 (5 bases). This CDR3 is built from 15 residues. The V and J ends lost 0 bases and 1 base respectively, with 10 bases between them. CDR1 and CDR2 (germline): SGHRS, YFSETQ.

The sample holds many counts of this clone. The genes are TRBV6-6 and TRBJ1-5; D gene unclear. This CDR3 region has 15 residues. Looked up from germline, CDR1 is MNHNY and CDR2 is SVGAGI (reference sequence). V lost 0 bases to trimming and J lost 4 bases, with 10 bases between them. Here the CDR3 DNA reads TGTGCCAGCAGTTACTCGAATACCGGGAATCAGCCCCAGCATTTT. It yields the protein CASSYSNTGNQPQHF.

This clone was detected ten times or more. DNA of the CDR3: TGTGCCAGCAGTTTGAGAACCGGGGAGCTGTTTTTT. Amino acids: CASSLRTGELFF. The genes are TRBV12-3 or TRBV12-4 and TRBJ2-2; D gene ambiguous. Trimming took 3 bases from V and 5 from J, leaving 4 bases between them. This CDR3 has 12 amino acids.

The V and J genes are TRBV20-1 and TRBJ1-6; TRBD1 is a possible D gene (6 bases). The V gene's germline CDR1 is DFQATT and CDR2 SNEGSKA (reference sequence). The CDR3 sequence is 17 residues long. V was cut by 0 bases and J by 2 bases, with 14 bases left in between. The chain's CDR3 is CSARDGGRVTYNSPLHF. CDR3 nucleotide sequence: TGCAGTGCTAGAGATGGGGGGCGGGTAACCTATAATTCACCCCTCCACTTT.

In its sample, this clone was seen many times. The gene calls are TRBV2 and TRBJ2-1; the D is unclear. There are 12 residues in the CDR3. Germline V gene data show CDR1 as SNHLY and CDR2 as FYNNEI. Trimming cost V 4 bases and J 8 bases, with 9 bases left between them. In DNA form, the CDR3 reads TGTGCCAGCAGTGGGGTTTGGGATGAGCAGTTCTTC. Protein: CASSGVWDEQFF.

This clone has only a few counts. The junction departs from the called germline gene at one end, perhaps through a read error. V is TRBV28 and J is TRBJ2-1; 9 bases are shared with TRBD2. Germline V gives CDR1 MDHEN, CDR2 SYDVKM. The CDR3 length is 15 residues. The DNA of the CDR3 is TGTGCTAGCAGGCAAGGGACTAGCCGGAAGTATGAGCAGTTCTTC. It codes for CASRQGTSRKYEQFF.

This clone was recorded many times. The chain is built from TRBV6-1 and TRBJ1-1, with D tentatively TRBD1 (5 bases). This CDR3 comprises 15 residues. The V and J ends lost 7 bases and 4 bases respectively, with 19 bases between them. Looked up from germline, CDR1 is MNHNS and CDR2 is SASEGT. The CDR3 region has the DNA TGTGCCAGCATCAACGGGGGGGGGGGGAGCACTGAAGCTTTCTTT. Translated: CASINGGGGSTEAFF.

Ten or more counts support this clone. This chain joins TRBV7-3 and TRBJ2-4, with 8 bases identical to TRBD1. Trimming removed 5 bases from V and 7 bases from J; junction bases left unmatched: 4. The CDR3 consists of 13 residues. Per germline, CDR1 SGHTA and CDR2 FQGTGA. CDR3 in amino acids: CASSPDRENIQYF. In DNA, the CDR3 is TGTGCCAGCAGCCCGGACAGGGAGAACATTCAGTACTTC.

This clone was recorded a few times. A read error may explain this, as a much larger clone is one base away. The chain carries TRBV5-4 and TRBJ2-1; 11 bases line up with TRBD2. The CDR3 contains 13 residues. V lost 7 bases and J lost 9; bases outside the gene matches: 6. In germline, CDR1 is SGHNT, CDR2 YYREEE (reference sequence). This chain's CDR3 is CASLAGGSSEQFF. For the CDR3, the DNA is TGTGCCAGCTTAGCGGGGGGGTCGAGTGAGCAGTTCTTC.

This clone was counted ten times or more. The CDR3: CASRRGATGELFF. The CDR3 region has the DNA TGTGCCAGCAGGCGGGGTGCAACCGGGGAGCTGTTTTTT. V usage is TRBV5-6 and J usage is TRBJ2-2, with a tentative D call TRBD2 (6 bases). Germline CDR1 and CDR2: SGHDT and YYEEEE. V shed 5 bases and J shed 5 bases, with 10 bases lying between them. The CDR3 consists of 13 residues.

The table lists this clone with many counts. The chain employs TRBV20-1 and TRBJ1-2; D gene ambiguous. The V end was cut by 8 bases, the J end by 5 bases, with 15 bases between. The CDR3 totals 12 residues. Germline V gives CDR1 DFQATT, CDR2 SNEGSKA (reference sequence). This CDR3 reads CSLTRTDYGYTF. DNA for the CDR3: TGCAGTCTCACTAGGACCGATTATGGCTACACCTTC.

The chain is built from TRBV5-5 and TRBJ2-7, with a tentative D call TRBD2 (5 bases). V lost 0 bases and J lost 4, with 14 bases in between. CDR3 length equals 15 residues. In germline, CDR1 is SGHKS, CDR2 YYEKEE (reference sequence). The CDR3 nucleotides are TGTGCCAGCAGCTTGGCCCGGGGATCTAATTACGAGCAGTACTTC. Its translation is CASSLARGSNYEQYF.

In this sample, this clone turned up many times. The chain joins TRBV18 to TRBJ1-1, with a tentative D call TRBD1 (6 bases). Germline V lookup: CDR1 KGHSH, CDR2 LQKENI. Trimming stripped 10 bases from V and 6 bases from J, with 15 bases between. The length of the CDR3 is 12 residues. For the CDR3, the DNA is TGTGCCAACTACGGACAGATCGCTGAAGCTTTCTTT. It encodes CANYGQIAEAFF.

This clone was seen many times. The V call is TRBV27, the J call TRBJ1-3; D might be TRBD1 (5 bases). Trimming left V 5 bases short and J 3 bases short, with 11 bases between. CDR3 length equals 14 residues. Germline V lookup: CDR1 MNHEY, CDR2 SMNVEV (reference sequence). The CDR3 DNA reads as TGTGCCAGCAGTCAAGGGGTGGTTGGAAACACCATATATTTT. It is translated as CASSQGVVGNTIYF.

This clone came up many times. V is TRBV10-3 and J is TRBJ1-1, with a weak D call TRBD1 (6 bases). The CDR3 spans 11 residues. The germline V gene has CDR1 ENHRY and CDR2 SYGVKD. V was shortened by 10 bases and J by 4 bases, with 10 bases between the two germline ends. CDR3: CATFRGTEAFF. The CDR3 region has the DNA TGTGCCACCTTCAGGGGCACTGAAGCTTTCTTT.

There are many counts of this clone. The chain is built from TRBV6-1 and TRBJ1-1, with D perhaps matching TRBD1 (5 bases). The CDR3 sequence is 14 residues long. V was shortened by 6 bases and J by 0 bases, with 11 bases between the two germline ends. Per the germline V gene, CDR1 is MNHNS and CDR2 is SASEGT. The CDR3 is CASRHGGVNTEAFF. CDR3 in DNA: TGTGCCAGCAGGCACGGGGGGGTGAACACTGAAGCTTTCTTT.

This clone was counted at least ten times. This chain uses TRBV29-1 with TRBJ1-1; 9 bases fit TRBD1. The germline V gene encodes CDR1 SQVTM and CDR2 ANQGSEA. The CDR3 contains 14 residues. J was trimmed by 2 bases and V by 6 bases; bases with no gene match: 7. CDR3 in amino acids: CSVVTGGVNTEAFF. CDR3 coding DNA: TGCAGCGTAGTTACAGGGGGCGTTAACACTGAAGCTTTCTTT.

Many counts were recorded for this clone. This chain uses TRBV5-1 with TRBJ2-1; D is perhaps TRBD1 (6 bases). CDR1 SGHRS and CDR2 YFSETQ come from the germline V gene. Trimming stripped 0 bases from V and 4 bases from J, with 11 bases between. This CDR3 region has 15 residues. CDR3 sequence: CASSLDPGEYNEQFF. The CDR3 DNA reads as TGCGCCAGCAGCTTGGATCCAGGGGAGTACAATGAGCAGTTCTTC.

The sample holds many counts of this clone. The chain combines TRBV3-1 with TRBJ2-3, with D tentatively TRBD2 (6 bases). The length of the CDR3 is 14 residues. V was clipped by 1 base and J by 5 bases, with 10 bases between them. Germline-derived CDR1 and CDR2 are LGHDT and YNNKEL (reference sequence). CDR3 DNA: TGTGCCAGCAGCCAAGGGGGGGAGATAGATACGCAGTATTTT. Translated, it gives CASSQGGEIDTQYF.

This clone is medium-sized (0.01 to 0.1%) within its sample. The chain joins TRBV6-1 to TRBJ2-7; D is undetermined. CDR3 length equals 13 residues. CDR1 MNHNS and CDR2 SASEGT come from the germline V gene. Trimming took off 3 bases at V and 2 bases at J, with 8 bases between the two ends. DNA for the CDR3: TGTGCCAGCAGTGATAAGGAGACCTACGAGCAGTACTTC. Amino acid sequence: CASSDKETYEQYF.

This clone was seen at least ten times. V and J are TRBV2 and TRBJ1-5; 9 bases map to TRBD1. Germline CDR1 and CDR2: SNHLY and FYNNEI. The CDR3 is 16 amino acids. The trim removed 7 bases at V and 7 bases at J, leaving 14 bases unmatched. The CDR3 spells CASTGHSDRGLQPQHF. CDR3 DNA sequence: TGTGCCAGCACTGGCCACTCGGACAGGGGATTGCAGCCCCAGCATTTT.

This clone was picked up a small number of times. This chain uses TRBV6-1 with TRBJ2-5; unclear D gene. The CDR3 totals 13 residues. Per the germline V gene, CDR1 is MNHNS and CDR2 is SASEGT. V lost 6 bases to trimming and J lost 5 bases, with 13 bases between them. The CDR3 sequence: CASSHGPGETQYF. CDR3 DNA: TGTGCCAGCAGCCATGGACCGGGTGAGACCCAGTACTTC.

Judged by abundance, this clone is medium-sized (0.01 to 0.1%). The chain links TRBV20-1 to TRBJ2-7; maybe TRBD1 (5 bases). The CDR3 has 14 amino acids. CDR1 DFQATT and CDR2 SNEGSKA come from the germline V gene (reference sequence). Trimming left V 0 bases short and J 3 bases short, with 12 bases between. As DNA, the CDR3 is TGCAGTGCTAGAGACCCTGACAGCCACTACGAGCAGTACTTC. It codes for CSARDPDSHYEQYF.